The next 32 T cell receptor beta chains were all read from a single sample in a study of regulatory T cells in long-lasting Graves disease. Building of the TCR beta libraries involved iRepertoire HTBI primers and Arm-PCR of CDR3 regions. TCRdb ran MiXCR on the multiplex PCR reads and lists one entry per CDR3 protein. The table lists roughly 300,000 distinct CDR3 sequences, around 21% of them singletons, with roughly 50% in the top ten. The sample's time point: persistent/refractory GD, antithyroid drugs over 5 years with positive TRAb. Generation of the TCR library employed RNA extracted from PBMCs. Sequencing used peripheral blood mononuclear cells (PBMCs), obtained when the disease was refractory, from a patient treated with antithyroid drugs. The receptors shown here come from a female donor with Graves disease.

This clonotype was recorded at least ten times. This chain connects TRBV12-3 or TRBV12-4 to TRBJ2-7, with 10 bases fitting TRBD2. The CDR3 has 15 residues. V was pared by 6 bases and J by 2 bases, with 7 bases of the junction left unmatched. For the CDR3, the DNA is TGTGCCAGCAGCTCCGGGACTAGCGTAACCTACGAGCAGTACTTC. The encoded protein is CASSSGTSVTYEQYF.

In this sample, this clonotype turned up many times. This chain links TRBV7-2 with TRBJ1-5; no definite D call. Deletions cut 2 bases from V and 0 bases from J, with 8 bases between. Germline V CDR1 and CDR2: SGHTA, FQGNSA. The length of the CDR3 is 15 residues. CDR3 bases: TGTGCCAGCAGCTTATCCTCCAGTAGCAATCAGCCCCAGCATTTT. Protein sequence: CASSLSSSSNQPQHF.

The chain is built from TRBV7-8 and TRBJ2-5; 14 bases fit TRBD2. V trimming: 5 bases; J trimming: 4 bases; junction bases outside the gene matches: 6. The germline gives CDR1 SGHVS, CDR2 FQNEAQ. There are 16 residues in the CDR3. The CDR3: CASSETGTSGRETQYF. CDR3 nucleotides: TGTGCCAGCAGCGAGACCGGGACTAGCGGGAGAGAGACCCAGTACTTC.

This clonotype was recorded at least ten times. The chain has TRBV6-1 and TRBJ2-5, with 9 bases that match TRBD1. This CDR3 comprises 13 residues. Germline CDR1 and CDR2: MNHNS and SASEGT. The ends lost 5 bases at V and 5 bases at J; junction bases unmatched: 3. CDR3: CASSRDRAETQYF. CDR3 bases: TGTGCCAGCAGTCGGGACAGGGCGGAGACCCAGTACTTC.

This clonotype came up many times. This sequence joins TRBV12-5 and TRBJ2-2; D gene uncertain. The ends were cut back, 3 bases at V and 0 bases at J, with 2 bases in the middle. The CDR3 contains 13 residues. CDR1 LGHNT and CDR2 FRNRAP come from the germline V gene. The CDR3: CASGLPNTGELFF. The CDR3 region has the DNA TGTGCTAGTGGTTTACCGAACACCGGGGAGCTGTTTTTT.

This clonotype has more than one count but fewer than ten. The rearrangement uses TRBV5-6 and TRBJ2-7; no firm D call. The germline V gene encodes CDR1 SGHDT and CDR2 YYEEEE. V lost 2 bases, J lost 6 bases, and 6 bases lay in between. The CDR3 extends over 11 amino acids. The CDR3 sequence is CASSLLSEQYF. Written as DNA, the CDR3 is TGTGCCAGCAGCTTACTATCCGAGCAGTACTTC. The complete variable domain, with remaining parts taken from reference TRBV5-6 and TRBJ2-7, reads DAGVTQSPTHLIKTRGQQVTLRCSPKSGHDTVSWYQQALGQGPQFIFQYYEEEERQRGNFPDRFSGHQFPNYSSELNVNALLLGDSALYLCASSLLSEQYFGPGTRLTVT.

This clonotype was counted many times. The chain carries TRBV6-1 and TRBJ1-5; D call uncertain. This CDR3 has 16 amino acids. V lost 1 base, J lost 1 base, and 11 bases lay in between. Germline V lookup: CDR1 MNHNS, CDR2 SASEGT. CDR3 sequence (DNA): TGTGCCAGCAGTGAAGATGTCGGTTGGAGCAATCAGCCCCAGCATTTT. This encodes CASSEDVGWSNQPQHF.

CDR3 residues: CASQRDGLSTDTQYF. Written as DNA, the CDR3 is TGTGCCAGCCAAAGGGACGGACTAAGCACAGATACGCAGTATTTT. The chain has TRBV28 and TRBJ2-3; D may be TRBD2 (6 bases). The CDR3 has 15 residues. With 8 bases removed from V and 0 bases from J, the gap between germline ends came to 15 bases. Germline CDR1 reads MDHEN; CDR2 reads SYDVKM.

This clonotype was seen at least ten times. The chain combines TRBV7-2 with TRBJ2-7, with D unresolved. The germline V gene encodes CDR1 SGHTA and CDR2 FQGNSA. The V end lost 1 base, the J end lost 3 bases, and 7 bases lay between the germline ends. The CDR3 runs to 13 residues. The CDR3 bases are TGTGCCAGCAGCTTAGTCCCTAGCTACGAGCAGTACTTC. It specifies CASSLVPSYEQYF.

This clonotype was seen ten or more times. CDR3 bases: TGTGCCAGCAGCCAGGGGGGCAGGGGTGGGCGCAATCAGCCCCAGCATTTT. Translation gives CASSQGGRGGRNQPQHF. The rearrangement uses TRBV12-3 or TRBV12-4 and TRBJ1-5, with 7 positions matching TRBD1. The CDR3 is 17 residues long. The V segment lost 6 bases and the J segment 2 bases; nucleotides outside the gene matches: 13.

This clonotype was found many times. The V and J genes are TRBV7-7 and TRBJ2-7; D call uncertain. The germline V gene has CDR1 SSHAT and CDR2 FNYEAQ (reference sequence). This CDR3 is 14 amino acids long. This chain's CDR3 is CASGVGRSSYEQYF. DNA for the CDR3: TGTGCTAGTGGTGTTGGTAGGTCCTCCTACGAGCAGTACTTC.

This chain connects TRBV3-1 to TRBJ2-5; D call uncertain. CDR1 and CDR2 from the germline V gene are LGHDT and YNNKEL (reference sequence). The CDR3 length is 16 residues. Trimming took 1 base from V and 0 from J, leaving 12 bases between them. The CDR3: CASSQGTSVYQETQYF. The CDR3 nucleotides are TGTGCCAGCAGCCAAGGAACCAGTGTGTACCAAGAGACCCAGTACTTC.

This clonotype was recorded many times. The V gene is TRBV28, the J gene TRBJ1-5; no firm D call. Per the germline V gene, CDR1 is MDHEN and CDR2 is SYDVKM. The CDR3 contains 17 residues. Trimming took 6 bases from V and 3 from J, leaving 21 bases between them. The CDR3 is CASSPWVGGRINQPQHF. In DNA, the CDR3 is TGTGCCAGCAGCCCCTGGGTGGGTGGGCGGATCAATCAGCCCCAGCATTTT.

The table lists this clonotype with many counts. CDR3 sequence reads: CASSQTEGPSRAFF. The CDR3 nucleotides read TGTGCCAGCAGTCAAACCGAGGGGCCCTCGAGAGCTTTCTTT. This rearrangement joins TRBV6-1 to TRBJ1-1; D is perhaps TRBD1 (5 bases). Germline CDR1 MNHNS, CDR2 SASEGT. The CDR3 totals 14 residues. Trimming took off 5 bases at V and 10 bases at J, with 20 bases between the two ends.

The chain links TRBV11-2 to TRBJ2-6; D is ambiguous. The germline gives CDR1 SGHAT, CDR2 FQNNGV. The V end lost 1 base, the J end lost 0 bases, and 10 bases lay between the germline ends. The CDR3 contains 17 residues. The CDR3 sequence: CASSLVSADSGANVLTF. Written as DNA, the CDR3 is TGTGCCAGCAGCTTAGTTAGTGCGGACTCTGGGGCCAACGTCCTGACTTTC.

This clonotype was seen a few times. The chain joins TRBV18 to TRBJ2-5; no clear D gene. Trimming cost V 4 bases and J 2 bases, with 14 bases left between them. The CDR3 sequence is 15 residues long. The germline gives CDR1 KGHSH, CDR2 LQKENI. This CDR3 is CASSRLETPQETQYF. CDR3 DNA sequence: TGTGCCAGCTCACGCCTGGAGACGCCACAAGAGACCCAGTACTTC.

The table lists this clonotype with many counts. The V call is TRBV7-2, the J call TRBJ2-5; D is undetermined. Germline values: CDR1 SGHTA, CDR2 FQGNSA. This CDR3 is built from 13 residues. V was pared by 1 base and J by 5 bases, with 8 bases between. The CDR3 DNA reads TGTGCCAGCAGCTTAGAAGGGCGGGAGACCCAGTACTTC. Translating gives CASSLEGRETQYF.

This chain connects TRBV29-1 to TRBJ1-1; possible D gene TRBD1, 6 bases. Germline loops: CDR1 SQVTM, CDR2 ANQGSEA. The CDR3 runs 13 residues. Between the trimmed V and J ends, which lost 2 bases and 3 bases, there was a span of 10 bases. Here the CDR3 DNA reads TGCAGCGTTGAAACACAGGGAGACACTGAAGCTTTCTTT. This codes for CSVETQGDTEAFF.

This clonotype was picked up many times. V gene TRBV7-2 combines with J gene TRBJ1-1, with D hard to call. Germline lookup yields CDR1 SGHTA and CDR2 FQGNSA. The V end lost 1 base, the J end lost 7 bases, and 7 bases lay between the germline ends. The CDR3 covers 12 residues. The CDR3: CASSLDGDEAFF. The CDR3 coding sequence is TGTGCCAGCAGCTTAGACGGGGATGAAGCTTTCTTT. Filled out from reference TRBV7-2 and TRBJ1-1, the complete variable domain reads GAGVSQSPSNKVTEKGKDVELRCDPISGHTALYWYRQSLGQGLEFLIYFQGNSAPDKSGLPSDRFSAERTGGSVSTLTIQRTQQEDSAVYLCASSLDGDEAFFGQGTRLTVV.

V usage is TRBV20-1 and J usage is TRBJ1-1; D might be TRBD1 (5 bases). CDR1 DFQATT and CDR2 SNEGSKA come from the germline V gene (reference sequence). V was cut by 0 bases and J by 4 bases, with 12 bases left in between. This CDR3 has 14 amino acids. Here the CDR3 DNA reads TGCAGTGCTAGAGATCCCGGGGCGGGCACTGAAGCTTTCTTT. This codes for CSARDPGAGTEAFF.

This clonotype came up many times. The chain combines TRBV2 with TRBJ2-2; TRBD1 matches 10 bases. V dropped 2 bases and J dropped 1; count of bases not matched to a gene: 7. The CDR3 sequence is 18 residues long. CDR1 and CDR2 (germline): SNHLY, FYNNEI. CDR3 protein: CASSENPGTGVNTGELFF. CDR3 nucleotides: TGTGCCAGCAGTGAAAACCCGGGGACAGGGGTGAACACCGGGGAGCTGTTTTTT.

This clonotype was counted between two and nine times. The chain is built from TRBV15 and TRBJ2-2; TRBD1 aligns across 7 bases. The V segment lost 5 bases and the J segment 6 bases; nucleotides outside the gene matches: 6. Germline V gives CDR1 LNHNV, CDR2 YYDKDF (reference sequence). CDR3 size: 14 residues. This chain's CDR3 is CATSFRGTAGELFF. The CDR3, as DNA: TGTGCCACCAGCTTCAGGGGGACAGCCGGGGAGCTGTTTTTT.

This clonotype was seen a few times. This chain links TRBV6-5 with TRBJ2-7; a weak D match, TRBD2 (7 bases). Trimming stripped 0 bases from V and 6 bases from J, with 12 bases between. The CDR3 length is 14 residues. CDR1 is MNHEY and CDR2 is SVGAGI in the germline V gene. The CDR3 DNA reads as TGTGCCAGCAGTTACTCCCGGGGAGGGGGCGAGCAGTACTTC. It is translated as CASSYSRGGGEQYF.

This clonotype was observed many times. The chain links TRBV30 to TRBJ2-5; TRBD1 matches at 10 bases. Unmatched junction bases numbered 8, after V lost 2 bases and J lost 5 bases. This CDR3 has 15 amino acids. Per germline, CDR1 GTSNPN and CDR2 SVGIG (reference sequence). CDR3 sequence reads: CAWSSWDRGSETQYF. CDR3 bases: TGTGCCTGGAGTAGTTGGGACAGGGGTTCCGAGACCCAGTACTTC.

This clonotype showed up many times. The rearrangement joins TRBV6-5 to TRBJ1-1; perhaps TRBD1 as D (5 bases). CDR3 length: 14 residues. The V end lost 0 bases, the J end lost 6 bases, and 11 bases lay between the germline ends. Germline CDR1 is MNHEY and CDR2 is SVGAGI. CDR3 residues: CASSYSQGGAEAFF. The DNA for the CDR3 is TGTGCCAGCAGTTACTCACAAGGAGGGGCTGAAGCTTTCTTT.

Ten or more counts support this clonotype. This sequence joins TRBV28 and TRBJ2-4; the match to TRBD2 covers 13 bases. The V gene's germline CDR1 is MDHEN and CDR2 SYDVKM. This CDR3 has 18 residues. Trimming cost V 5 bases and J 1 base; bases outside gene matches: 8. The CDR3 nucleotides are TGTGCCAGCAGTGGGGGACTAGCGGGGATTAATGCCAAAAACATTCAGTACTTC. It encodes CASSGGLAGINAKNIQYF.

V usage is TRBV6-2 or TRBV6-3 and J usage is TRBJ1-1; the D is unclear. This CDR3 region has 14 residues. The germline gives CDR1 MNHEY, CDR2 SVGEGT. Deletions cut 7 bases from V and 3 bases from J, with 15 bases between. The CDR3 DNA follows: TGTGCCAGCATGTACGGAAGATATTACACTGAAGCTTTCTTT. Encoded protein: CASMYGRYYTEAFF.

This clonotype was observed at least ten times. The chain employs TRBV7-6 and TRBJ1-5; 10 bases fit TRBD1. Germline CDR1 SGHVS, CDR2 FNYEAQ. This CDR3 contains 17 residues. The ends lost 5 bases at V and 6 bases at J; junction bases unmatched: 13. CDR3 region: CASSELNPGQGRQPQHF. The CDR3 coding sequence is TGTGCCAGCAGCGAACTAAATCCGGGACAGGGGCGTCAGCCCCAGCATTTT. The variable domain in full, completed from reference TRBV7-6 and TRBJ1-5, reads GAGVSQSPRYKVTKRGQDVALRCDPISGHVSLYWYRQALGQGPEFLTYFNYEAQQDKSGLPNDRFSAERPEGSISTLTIQRTEQRDSAMYRCASSELNPGQGRQPQHFGDGTRLSIL.

The CDR3 sequence is CASSLGEQRTYNEQFF. Here the CDR3 DNA reads TGTGCCAGCAGCTTAGGGGAGCAACGGACCTACAATGAGCAGTTCTTC. The V gene is TRBV13, the J gene TRBJ2-1; D unclear. V lost 0 bases, J lost 2 bases, and 11 bases lay in between. Looked up from germline, CDR1 is PRHDT and CDR2 is FYEKMQ (reference sequence). The CDR3 sequence is 16 residues long.

Remarks on this clonotype: Just one base apart from a much larger clone, this may be a read error. The chain uses TRBV6-1 and TRBJ1-2, with 9 nucleotides matching TRBD1. The germline V gene encodes CDR1 MNHNS and CDR2 SASEGT. The CDR3 spans 16 residues. The CDR3 reads CASSQRGQGDYYDYTF. The DNA for the CDR3 is TGTGCCAGCAGTCAAAGGGGACAGGGCGACTACTATGACTACACCTTC.

This clonotype was seen a few times. The chain combines TRBV7-2 with TRBJ2-7, with 13 bases that match TRBD2. Germline lookup yields CDR1 SGHTA and CDR2 FQGNSA. The CDR3 runs 15 residues. The J segment lost 5 bases and the V segment lost 4 bases, leaving 5 bases of the junction unmatched. The CDR3 protein is CASSSGTSGNNEQYF. CDR3 in DNA: TGTGCCAGCAGCTCGGGGACTAGCGGGAACAACGAGCAGTACTTC.

The chain links TRBV12-3 or TRBV12-4 to TRBJ1-4; D remains ambiguous. The ends were cut back, 6 bases at V and 2 bases at J, with 7 bases in the middle. The CDR3 runs to 13 residues. DNA for the CDR3: TGTGCCAGCAGCCCCGGCACTAATGAAAAACTGTTTTTT. It translates to CASSPGTNEKLFF.